The 30 T cell receptor beta chains given below trace back to one sample, sequenced in a study of T cells in Graves' hyperthyroidism and ophthalmopathy. Amplified TCR beta CDR3 regions derived from RNA transcripts. In the first-round RT-PCR of the TCR CDR3, the HTBI primer set was used. Using its own MiXCR run on the multiplex PCR reads, TCRdb lists one record per CDR3 protein. Of under 350,000 distinct CDR3 sequences in the sample, approximately 15% were seen once. The specimen sequenced was blood. The source of these receptors is a woman aged 60-75 years with Graves' ophthalmopathy.

This clonotype was counted at least ten times. The rearrangement uses TRBV7-2 and TRBJ2-5; D not certain. Germline CDR1 and CDR2: SGHTA and FQGNSA. The CDR3 is 14 residues long. V was pared by 5 bases and J by 4 bases, with 14 bases between. The CDR3 sequence: CASSGRFGRETQYF. CDR3 sequence (DNA): TGTGCCAGCAGCGGCAGGTTTGGTCGAGAGACCCAGTACTTC. Looking up the rest from reference TRBV7-2 and TRBJ2-5 gives the full variable domain: GAGVSQSPSNKVTEKGKDVELRCDPISGHTALYWYRQSLGQGLEFLIYFQGNSAPDKSGLPSDRFSAERTGGSVSTLTIQRTQQEDSAVYLCASSGRFGRETQYFGPGTRLLVL.

In this sample, this clonotype turned up a few times. This chain joins TRBV27 and TRBJ1-2; TRBD1 might be the D (6 bases). This CDR3 has 14 residues. Looked up from germline, CDR1 is MNHEY and CDR2 is SMNVEV (reference sequence). Trimming shortened V by 6 bases and J by 5 bases, and 16 bases separated the two germline ends. DNA for the CDR3: TGTGCCAGCAGCCGAACCCAGGGGAGTTATGGCTACACCTTC. Translated, it gives CASSRTQGSYGYTF.

The rearrangement uses TRBV6-2 or TRBV6-3 and TRBJ2-1; 13 nucleotides line up with TRBD2. The CDR3 contains 16 residues. Germline-derived CDR1 and CDR2 are MNHEY and SVGEGT. With 6 bases clipped from V and 2 bases from J, the junction kept 4 bases outside the gene matches. CDR3 nucleotide sequence: TGTGCCAGCAGGAAACTAGCGGGGGGGCCCTACAATGAGCAGTTCTTC. Translating it yields CASRKLAGGPYNEQFF.

In this sample, this clonotype turned up a few times. V gene TRBV5-4 combines with J gene TRBJ2-7; perhaps TRBD1 as D (6 bases). The V gene's germline CDR1 is SGHNT and CDR2 YYREEE (reference sequence). This CDR3 has 16 residues. V lost 4 bases to trimming and J lost 3 bases, with 20 bases between them. The CDR3 is CASSGGTSQGIYEQYF. The CDR3 coding sequence is TGTGCCAGCAGCGGTGGAACGTCGCAGGGGATCTACGAGCAGTACTTC.

This clonotype showed up just a few times. The chain employs TRBV7-2 and TRBJ2-5; 9 bases agree with TRBD1. Germline CDR1 is SGHTA and CDR2 is FQGNSA. This CDR3 has 13 amino acids. The trim removed 4 bases at V and 5 bases at J, leaving 2 bases unmatched. The CDR3 bases are TGTGCCAGCAGCTCTGACAGGGGGGAGACCCAGTACTTC. The encoded protein is CASSSDRGETQYF.

This chain uses TRBV6-2 or TRBV6-3 with TRBJ2-6, with 12 bases lining up with TRBD1. CDR1 and CDR2 from the germline V gene are MNHEY and SVGEGT. The length of the CDR3 is 20 residues. V trimming: 0 bases; J trimming: 3 bases; junction bases outside the gene matches: 9. DNA for the CDR3: TGTGCCAGCAGTTACTCTGTCTCGGGACAGGGGGCTTATGGGGCCAACGTCCTGACTTTC. It translates to CASSYSVSGQGAYGANVLTF.

There are a few counts of this clonotype. CDR3 loop: CASQGYGRGNYEQYF. The CDR3 DNA reads as TGTGCCAGCCAGGGGTACGGCAGGGGGAACTACGAGCAGTACTTC. The rearrangement links TRBV5-6 to TRBJ2-7; TRBD1 aligns across 7 bases. The junction had 13 bases not matched to a gene; V was cut back by 7 bases and J by 3 bases. The CDR3 has 15 residues. Germline assignment: CDR1 SGHDT and CDR2 YYEEEE.

This clonotype came up once. The junction does not match germline at one end; this may be a read error. V is TRBV27 and J is TRBJ1-1; D is possibly TRBD1 (6 bases). The CDR3 sequence is 15 residues long. Per germline, CDR1 MNHEY and CDR2 SMNVEV (reference sequence). CDR3 bases: TGTGCCAGCAGAAGACTAGACAGGATGAGCACTGAAGCTCTCTTT. This encodes CASRRLDRMSTEALF.

This clonotype was recorded a few times. The chain couples TRBV2 to TRBJ2-7; D is possibly TRBD2 (6 bases). Germline-derived CDR1 and CDR2 are SNHLY and FYNNEI. This CDR3 is 14 amino acids long. The V and J ends lost 8 bases and 5 bases respectively, with 19 bases between them. The CDR3 here is CASQNQGGSHEQYF. The CDR3, as DNA: TGTGCCAGCCAGAACCAGGGAGGCAGCCACGAGCAGTACTTC. Full variable domain (outside the CDR3, taken from reference TRBV2 and TRBJ2-7): EPEVTQTPSHQVTQMGQEVILRCVPISNHLYFYWYRQILGQKVEFLVSFYNNEISEKSEIFDDQFSVERPDGSNFTLKIRSTKLEDSAMYFCASQNQGGSHEQYFGPGTRLTVT.

The table lists this clonotype with a few counts. J is TRBJ2-3 and V is TRBV6-1; D is possibly TRBD1 (6 bases). Looked up from germline, CDR1 is MNHNS and CDR2 is SASEGT. Trimming removed 7 bases from V and 0 bases from J, with 14 bases in between. This CDR3 spans 15 amino acids. CDR3 region: CASTSGVPSTDTQYF. CDR3 in DNA: TGTGCCAGCACCTCAGGGGTCCCAAGCACAGATACGCAGTATTTT.

V is TRBV6-5 and J is TRBJ1-2; D is ambiguous. Germline V gives CDR1 MNHEY, CDR2 SVGAGI. There are 13 residues in the CDR3. The V and J ends lost 2 bases and 6 bases respectively, with 10 bases between them. DNA for the CDR3: TGTGCCAGCAGTTACCACCGGACGGATGGCTACACCTTC. It specifies CASSYHRTDGYTF.

This clonotype was counted at least ten times. The DNA of the CDR3 is TGTGCCAGCATTCCTACGAGTCGTGAATATGGCTACACCTTC. It encodes CASIPTSREYGYTF. V is TRBV2 and J is TRBJ1-2; no clear D. V shed 7 bases and J shed 5 bases, with 17 bases lying between them. The CDR3 contains 14 residues. CDR1 and CDR2 from the germline V gene are SNHLY and FYNNEI.

This clonotype was seen many times. V usage is TRBV7-9 and J usage is TRBJ2-7, with D possibly TRBD1 on 6 matching bases. Germline CDR1 and CDR2: SEHNR and FQNEAQ (reference sequence). The CDR3 loop spans 15 amino acids. The ends were cut back, 1 base at V and 0 bases at J, with 10 bases in the middle. CDR3 sequence: CASSLGQEFSYEQYF. In DNA, the CDR3 is TGTGCCAGCAGCTTAGGACAGGAGTTCTCCTACGAGCAGTACTTC.

This clonotype has a count of ten or more. The chain couples TRBV20-1 to TRBJ2-7; D unresolved. This CDR3 region has 14 residues. V was pared by 2 bases and J by 0 bases, with 11 bases between. From germline, CDR1 is DFQATT and CDR2 SNEGSKA (reference sequence). The CDR3 loop reads CSARWARLSYEQYF. CDR3 nucleotides: TGCAGTGCTAGATGGGCCCGCCTCTCCTACGAGCAGTACTTC.

V gene TRBV10-3 combines with J gene TRBJ2-7; TRBD1 matches at 10 bases. The CDR3 extends over 14 amino acids. Trimming cost V 2 bases and J 9 bases; bases outside gene matches: 7. Germline V CDR1 and CDR2: ENHRY, SYGVKD. The CDR3 DNA reads TGTGCCATCAGTGAGGGTTGGGACAGGGGTAGGCAGTACTTC. Residues: CAISEGWDRGRQYF.

This clonotype was counted ten times or more. This chain links TRBV27 with TRBJ2-7; D is unresolved. Between the trimmed V and J ends, which lost 2 bases and 7 bases, there was a span of 18 bases. Looked up from germline, CDR1 is MNHEY and CDR2 is SMNVEV (reference sequence). The CDR3 is 15 residues long. CDR3 DNA: TGTGCCAGCAGTTTAACGCCCAGGACCCCTACGGAGCAGTACTTC. Its protein is CASSLTPRTPTEQYF.

This clonotype has a count of ten or more. The gene calls are TRBV28 and TRBJ1-5; a weak D match, TRBD1 (6 bases). The CDR3 is 15 amino acids. Germline V lookup: CDR1 MDHEN, CDR2 SYDVKM. The V gene lost 5 bases and the J gene lost 5 bases, with 16 bases spanning the gap. The CDR3 protein is CASSMLRRGDQPQHF. For the CDR3, the DNA is TGTGCCAGCAGTATGTTACGGAGGGGGGATCAGCCCCAGCATTTT.

The J gene is TRBJ2-6, the V gene TRBV19; D not certain. CDR1 is LNHDA, CDR2 SQIVND, per germline (reference sequence). Trimming removed 11 bases from V and 2 bases from J, with 10 bases in between. This CDR3 is built from 13 residues. CDR3 loop: CAASQTGANVLTF. CDR3 DNA sequence: TGTGCCGCCTCCCAGACTGGGGCCAACGTCCTGACTTTC.

There are a few counts of this clonotype. J is TRBJ2-1 and V is TRBV3-1, with 7 bases that match TRBD2. V lost 6 bases, J lost 6 bases, and 23 bases stayed unmatched. The CDR3 loop spans 19 amino acids. Germline V gene sequence: CDR1 LGHDT, CDR2 YNNKEL (reference sequence). CDR3 protein: CASSPKTPTRSGISNEQFF. The CDR3 region has the DNA TGTGCCAGCAGTCCCAAGACCCCGACTAGGAGCGGGATTAGCAATGAGCAGTTCTTC.

This clonotype occurred many times. In DNA, the CDR3 is TGTGCCAGCAGCTTAGACATGCGAAACTATGGCTACACCTTC. Translated: CASSLDMRNYGYTF. This sequence joins TRBV11-2 and TRBJ1-2; D unclear. Germline values: CDR1 SGHAT, CDR2 FQNNGV. There are 14 residues in the CDR3. V lost 0 bases, J lost 2 bases, and 7 bases lay in between.

This chain connects TRBV7-2 to TRBJ2-1; possible D gene TRBD2, 6 bases. In germline, CDR1 is SGHTA, CDR2 FQGNSA. The V end lost 5 bases, the J end lost 3 bases, and 14 bases lay between the germline ends. There are 15 residues in the CDR3. In nucleotides, the CDR3 is TGTGCCAGCAGCGCGGGTGTGGGGGGCTACAATGAGCAGTTCTTC. Translation: CASSAGVGGYNEQFF.

This clonotype was detected ten times or more. V usage is TRBV5-1 and J usage is TRBJ1-1; possibly TRBD1 for D (5 bases). Trimming pared 4 bases from V and 5 bases from J, leaving 15 bases between. The CDR3 consists of 14 residues. CDR1 is SGHRS, CDR2 YFSETQ, per germline. The CDR3 nucleotides read TGCGCCAGCAGCCTGGGACGGCGAGAAACTGAAGCTTTCTTT. It is translated as CASSLGRRETEAFF.

CDR3 protein: CASKSRAGDTGELFF. The CDR3 DNA follows: TGTGCCAGCAAAAGTAGGGCGGGGGACACCGGGGAGCTGTTTTTT. The chain carries TRBV12-3 or TRBV12-4 and TRBJ2-2; TRBD2 agrees at 7 bases. V gave up 7 bases and J gave up 3 bases; unmatched junction bases: 8. The CDR3 contains 15 residues.

The V and J genes are TRBV7-2 and TRBJ2-3, with 7 bases that match TRBD2. Germline values: CDR1 SGHTA, CDR2 FQGNSA. This CDR3 region has 15 residues. With V trimmed by 4 bases and J by 4 bases, 8 bases remained unmatched. The CDR3 nucleotides read TGTGCCAGCAGCTCGCACGCGGGGGTCGCAGATACGCAGTATTTT. Protein product: CASSSHAGVADTQYF.

The chain uses TRBV7-2 and TRBJ2-5; no definite D call. The germline CDR1 and CDR2 sequences are SGHTA and FQGNSA. V lost 3 bases to trimming and J lost 1 base, with 9 bases between them. The CDR3 is made up of 14 amino acids. CDR3 sequence (DNA): TGTGCCAGCAGCTTCGGACGGACCCAAGAGACCCAGTACTTC. The encoded protein is CASSFGRTQETQYF.

The table lists this clonotype with many counts. The rearrangement links TRBV7-2 to TRBJ1-6; 9 nucleotides match TRBD1. With V trimmed by 5 bases and J by 9 bases, 11 bases remained unmatched. Germline V gene data show CDR1 as SGHTA and CDR2 as FQGNSA. There are 16 residues in the CDR3. CDR3 in amino acids: CASSLGQGILSSPLHF. The CDR3 bases are TGTGCCAGCAGCCTGGGACAGGGAATCCTCTCTTCACCCCTCCACTTT.

This clonotype has at least ten counts. This chain connects TRBV5-1 to TRBJ1-4; 9 nucleotides align to TRBD1. Per germline, CDR1 SGHRS and CDR2 YFSETQ. Trimming took 3 bases from V and 8 from J; bases not matched to a gene: 5. This CDR3 has 14 residues. The chain's CDR3 is CASSSGQGGEKLFF. DNA for the CDR3: TGCGCCAGCAGCTCGGGACAGGGAGGGGAAAAACTGTTTTTT.

This clonotype turned up a few times. At one end the junction does not follow the germline gene, possibly because of a read error. CDR3 residues: CAISKDSATNGKLFF. For the CDR3, the DNA is TGTGCCATCAGCAAGGACAGTGCAACTAATGGAAAACTGTTTTTT. The gene calls are TRBV10-3 and TRBJ1-4; TRBD1 is a possible D gene (6 bases). From germline, CDR1 is ENHRY and CDR2 SYGVKD. The CDR3 has 15 amino acids.

The gene calls are TRBV10-3 and TRBJ2-6, with D unclear. The V gene lost 3 bases and the J gene lost 1 base, with 7 bases spanning the gap. The CDR3 runs to 15 residues. CDR1 is ENHRY and CDR2 is SYGVKD in the germline V gene. Here the CDR3 reads CAISDNDSGANVLTF. The CDR3 DNA follows: TGTGCCATCAGTGATAATGATTCTGGGGCCAACGTCCTGACTTTC.

There are many counts of this clonotype. V is TRBV3-1 and J is TRBJ1-1, with D tentatively TRBD1 (6 bases). V lost 2 bases, J lost 8 bases, and 12 bases lay in between. This CDR3 comprises 13 residues. CDR1 is LGHDT, CDR2 YNNKEL, per germline (reference sequence). The CDR3 loop is CASSQMSGVEAFF. The DNA of the CDR3 is TGTGCCAGCAGCCAAATGTCAGGGGTGGAAGCTTTCTTT.